Below, 26 T cell receptor beta chains from the same sample are listed, as sequenced in a study of CD8 T cells in ankylosing spondylitis. Findings and limits, study-wide: Characteristic of ankylosing spondylitis blood, it appeared, was a TCR beta motif comprising several highly homologous variants.

These receptors have no known antigen. TCRdb used MiXCR to reprocess the 5' RACE reads, holding one entry per CDR3 protein. The data hold around 540,000 distinct CDR3 sequences, with roughly 13% observed a single time. Sequenced material: blood, either unsorted or a sorted T cell fraction (not recorded which). Receptors were obtained from a male donor with ankylosing spondylitis.

This clonotype was seen ten or more times. The genes are TRBV25-1 and TRBJ1-3, with D possibly matching TRBD1 (6 bases). Trimming left V 8 bases short and J 1 base short, with 9 bases between. The CDR3 is 13 amino acids. Germline lookup yields CDR1 MGHDK and CDR2 SYGVNS. As DNA, the CDR3 is TGTGCCAGCGCCAGGGGTTCTGGAAACACCATATATTTT. It encodes CASARGSGNTIYF.

The CDR3 nucleotides are TGCAGTGCTAGTAATAATGAAAAACTGTTTTTT. It specifies CSASNNEKLFF. The rearrangement links TRBV20-1 to TRBJ1-4; D ambiguous. The CDR3 runs to 11 residues. V was trimmed by 3 bases and J by 4 bases, leaving 3 bases between them. CDR1 and CDR2 (germline): DFQATT, SNEGSKA (reference sequence).

The sample holds a few counts of this clonotype. The CDR3 loop reads CASSHPPYPPKGRDTQYF. The DNA of the CDR3 is TGCGCCAGCAGCCATCCTCCCTACCCCCCGAAGGGACGGGATACGCAGTATTTT. This rearrangement joins TRBV4-1 to TRBJ2-3; D possibly uses TRBD1 or TRBD2 (5 bases each). V lost 3 bases and J lost 6, with 25 bases in between. CDR1 and CDR2 (germline): MGHRA, YSYEKL. The CDR3 length is 18 residues.

CDR3 DNA: TGTGCCACCAGCAGAGACTCGACAGGAGCTAACTATGGCTACACCTTC. Protein sequence: CATSRDSTGANYGYTF. J is TRBJ1-2 and V is TRBV15, with D possibly matching TRBD1 (6 bases). This CDR3 region has 16 residues. Trimming took 0 bases from V and 0 from J, leaving 11 bases between them. Germline V gene sequence: CDR1 LNHNV, CDR2 YYDKDF (reference sequence).

This clonotype was recorded a few times. The rearrangement links TRBV5-1 to TRBJ2-1, with D perhaps matching TRBD1 or TRBD2 (5 bases each). Trimming removed 3 bases from V and 5 bases from J, with 15 bases in between. CDR1 and CDR2 (germline): SGHRS, YFSETQ. The CDR3 runs to 15 residues. The CDR3 sequence: CASSSDLWDHNEQFF. CDR3 DNA: TGCGCCAGCAGCTCTGATTTGTGGGACCACAATGAGCAGTTCTTC.

In its sample, this clonotype was seen many times. V usage is TRBV12-3 or TRBV12-4 and J usage is TRBJ2-3; D is unclear. This CDR3 spans 13 amino acids. The germline V and J ends were trimmed by 8 bases and 0 bases, with 9 bases remaining between them. CDR3 in amino acids: CASCYTSTDTQYF. DNA of the CDR3: TGTGCCAGCTGTTACACTAGCACAGATACGCAGTATTTT.

V gene TRBV7-2 combines with J gene TRBJ1-5, with 8 bases identical to TRBD1. Germline assignment: CDR1 SGHTA and CDR2 FQGNSA. V lost 5 bases and J lost 9; bases outside the gene matches: 6. The CDR3 runs 13 residues. The CDR3 DNA follows: TGTGCCAGCAGCCCCCAACAGGGGGGGCCCCAGCATTTT. Its protein is CASSPQQGGPQHF.

This clonotype has a handful of counts. CDR3 bases: TGTGCCAGCAGTCGTAGGACTGAAGCTTTCTTT. Translating it yields CASSRRTEAFF. The chain employs TRBV6-6 and TRBJ1-1; D ambiguous. Germline assignment: CDR1 MNHNY and CDR2 SVGAGI (reference sequence). The V end was cut by 5 bases, the J end by 5 bases, with 6 bases between. This CDR3 has 11 amino acids.

With regard to this clonotype: A read error is possible here, since a much larger clone lies one base away. The CDR3 end shows no conserved phenylalanine or tryptophan, and so a read error is likely. The gene calls are TRBV5-1 and TRBJ1-1, with a tentative D call TRBD1 (6 bases). Germline V gene lookup returns CDR1 SGHRS and CDR2 YFSETQ. The V gene lost 6 bases and the J gene lost 0 bases, with 6 bases spanning the gap. The CDR3 has 12 residues. CDR3 residues: CASKGVNTEAFY. In DNA form, the CDR3 reads TGCGCCAGCAAGGGGGTGAACACTGAAGCTTTCTAT.

The gene calls are TRBV5-6 and TRBJ2-3; 16 bases match TRBD2. Germline CDR1 and CDR2: SGHDT and YYEEEE. V was pared by 4 bases and J by 2 bases, with 4 bases of the junction left unmatched. The CDR3 runs to 17 residues. This CDR3 reads CASSPGTSGRDTDTQYF. The CDR3 coding sequence is TGTGCCAGCAGCCCGGGGACTAGCGGGAGGGACACAGATACGCAGTATTTT.

The chain is built from TRBV20-1 and TRBJ2-5, with 8 bases fitting TRBD1. In germline, CDR1 is DFQATT, CDR2 SNEGSKA (reference sequence). This CDR3 spans 15 amino acids. V shed 0 bases, J shed 4 bases, and the junction held 7 bases outside the gene matches. The CDR3 bases are TGCAGTGCTAGAGACTGGACAGGGTCAACAGAGACCCAGTACTTC. Translation gives CSARDWTGSTETQYF.

This clonotype was recorded many times. This chain uses TRBV6-1 with TRBJ2-5; D is unclear. This CDR3 is built from 16 residues. V was shortened by 5 bases and J by 2 bases, with 18 bases between the two germline ends. Per the germline V gene, CDR1 is MNHNS and CDR2 is SASEGT. For the CDR3, the DNA is TGTGCCAGCAGTCTTTACCCTACATACACTCAAGAGACCCAGTACTTC. Amino acid sequence: CASSLYPTYTQETQYF.

In this sample, this clonotype turned up a few times. The rearrangement links TRBV6-1 to TRBJ1-1, with 8 bases lining up with TRBD1. The CDR3 runs 15 residues. The V segment lost 6 bases and the J segment 3 bases; nucleotides outside the gene matches: 9. From germline, CDR1 is MNHNS and CDR2 SASEGT. CDR3 protein: CASRSDRGGDTEAFF. In DNA form, the CDR3 reads TGTGCCAGCAGATCCGACAGGGGAGGGGACACTGAAGCTTTCTTT.

This clonotype was observed a handful of times. This chain uses TRBV5-1 with TRBJ1-5, with 8 bases matching TRBD1. Germline V gives CDR1 SGHRS, CDR2 YFSETQ. V gave up 0 bases and J gave up 6 bases; unmatched junction bases: 2. The CDR3 spans 14 residues. This CDR3 is CASSLETGGQPQHF. CDR3 sequence (DNA): TGCGCCAGCAGCTTGGAAACAGGGGGTCAGCCCCAGCATTTT.

This clonotype has ten or more counts. J is TRBJ1-5 and V is TRBV2; TRBD1 is a possible D gene (5 bases). The ends were cut back, 6 bases at V and 5 bases at J, with 11 bases in the middle. This CDR3 is 13 amino acids long. Germline V lookup: CDR1 SNHLY, CDR2 FYNNEI. The CDR3, as DNA: TGTGCCAGCAGGACAGAGGTTGATCAGCCCCAGCATTTT. As protein: CASRTEVDQPQHF.

Comments on this clonotype: A much bigger clone sits one base away, suggesting this may be a read error. The V gene is TRBV3-1, the J gene TRBJ1-1; D remains ambiguous. V lost 3 bases to trimming and J lost 5 bases, with 13 bases between them. CDR1 LGHDT and CDR2 YNNKEL come from the germline V gene (reference sequence). The CDR3 covers 14 residues. The CDR3 here is CASSHSGWVTEAFF. CDR3 in DNA: TGTGCCAGCAGCCATTCGGGTTGGGTTACTGAAGCTTTCTTT. The full variable domain, in which reference TRBV3-1 and TRBJ1-1 provide the parts outside the CDR3, is DTAVSQTPKYLVTQMGNDKSIKCEQNLGHDTMYWYKQDSKKFLKIMFSYNNKELIINETVPNRFSPKSPDKAHLNLHINSLELGDSAVYFCASSHSGWVTEAFFGQGTRLTVV.

This clonotype has just a few counts. The rearrangement joins TRBV24-1 to TRBJ2-7; 7 nucleotides agree with TRBD1. With V trimmed by 7 bases and J by 4 bases, 6 bases remained unmatched. CDR1 and CDR2 from the germline V gene are KGHDR and SFDVKD. The CDR3 has 13 amino acids. As DNA, the CDR3 is TGTGCCACCAGCCGACAGGGCTCGTACGAGCAGTACTTC. It codes for CATSRQGSYEQYF.

This clonotype was observed a handful of times. The chain recombines TRBV5-5 with TRBJ2-1, with 11 bases matching TRBD2. Germline trimming cut 0 bases from V and 9 bases from J; bases unmatched to any gene: 2. The germline gives CDR1 SGHKS, CDR2 YYEKEE (reference sequence). CDR3 length: 14 amino acids. The CDR3 nucleotides are TGTGCCAGCAGCTTGGGGACTAGCGGGTTTGAGCAGTTCTTC. Translating it yields CASSLGTSGFEQFF.

The chain combines TRBV29-1 with TRBJ1-3; 10 bases are shared with TRBD1. CDR1 and CDR2 (germline): SQVTM, ANQGSEA. The V segment lost 6 bases and the J segment 2 bases; nucleotides outside the gene matches: 4. The CDR3 has 14 amino acids. The CDR3 bases are TGCAGCGTGGGCGGGACAGGGGCTGGAAACACCATATATTTT. Translated, it gives CSVGGTGAGNTIYF.

This clonotype has a handful of counts. The chain joins TRBV4-1 to TRBJ2-1; 7 bases map to TRBD2. Germline assignment: CDR1 MGHRA and CDR2 YSYEKL. The length of the CDR3 is 15 residues. J was trimmed by 8 bases and V by 5 bases; bases with no gene match: 12. The CDR3 sequence: CASSRVGAGRDEQFF. CDR3 in DNA: TGCGCCAGCAGCAGGGTAGGAGCGGGACGGGATGAGCAGTTCTTC.

The chain combines TRBV11-2 with TRBJ1-1, with TRBD1 identical over 7 bases. The ends lost 7 bases at V and 6 bases at J; junction bases unmatched: 11. CDR1 and CDR2 (germline): SGHAT, FQNNGV. The CDR3 is 14 amino acids. DNA for the CDR3: TGTGCCAGCACCCCGAGGGACAGTGACGCTGAAGCTTTCTTT. Encoded protein: CASTPRDSDAEAFF.

The genes are TRBV29-1 and TRBJ1-1; D perhaps matches TRBD1 (5 bases). Trimming shortened V by 6 bases and J by 3 bases, and 17 bases separated the two germline ends. CDR1 and CDR2 from the germline V gene are SQVTM and ANQGSEA. The CDR3 extends over 14 amino acids. Written as DNA, the CDR3 is TGCAGCGTGGCCTTCGGAATGGGGGACACTGAAGCTTTCTTT. Amino acids: CSVAFGMGDTEAFF.

This clonotype was counted only a few times. The V and J genes are TRBV6-5 and TRBJ2-1; no firm D call. Looked up from germline, CDR1 is MNHEY and CDR2 is SVGAGI. V was clipped by 2 bases and J by 15 bases, with 11 bases between them. This CDR3 has 11 residues. The chain's CDR3 is CASSYQGFVFF. The CDR3 DNA reads as TGTGCCAGCAGTTACCAAGGGTTTGTGTTCTTC.

This sequence joins TRBV18 and TRBJ2-1, with a possible D match to TRBD1 (5 bases). The CDR3 is 15 residues long. The germline V and J ends were trimmed by 2 bases and 4 bases, with 12 bases remaining between them. Germline V lookup: CDR1 KGHSH, CDR2 LQKENI. CDR3 nucleotide sequence: TGTGCCAGCTCACCAGACGCTAAGGGGTACAATGAGCAGTTCTTC. It specifies CASSPDAKGYNEQFF.

This clonotype was seen a handful of times. The genes are TRBV29-1 and TRBJ1-2; 7 nucleotides agree with TRBD1. Germline assignment: CDR1 SQVTM and CDR2 ANQGSEA. The CDR3 has 13 amino acids. J gave up 1 base and V 4 bases, and 3 bases lay outside the gene matches. DNA of the CDR3: TGCAGCGTTGGACAGGGACTTAACTATGGCTACACCTTC. Translating it yields CSVGQGLNYGYTF.

This clonotype was found a few times. The rearrangement links TRBV20-1 to TRBJ2-3; 7 bases are shared with TRBD2. The ends lost 6 bases at V and 1 base at J; junction bases unmatched: 19. CDR3 length: 18 residues. Germline V lookup: CDR1 DFQATT, CDR2 SNEGSKA (reference sequence). CDR3 in DNA: TGCAGTGCATCGGGCGGGAGTCTCGGTGTAAAGGGCACAGATACGCAGTATTTT. Protein: CSASGGSLGVKGTDTQYF.